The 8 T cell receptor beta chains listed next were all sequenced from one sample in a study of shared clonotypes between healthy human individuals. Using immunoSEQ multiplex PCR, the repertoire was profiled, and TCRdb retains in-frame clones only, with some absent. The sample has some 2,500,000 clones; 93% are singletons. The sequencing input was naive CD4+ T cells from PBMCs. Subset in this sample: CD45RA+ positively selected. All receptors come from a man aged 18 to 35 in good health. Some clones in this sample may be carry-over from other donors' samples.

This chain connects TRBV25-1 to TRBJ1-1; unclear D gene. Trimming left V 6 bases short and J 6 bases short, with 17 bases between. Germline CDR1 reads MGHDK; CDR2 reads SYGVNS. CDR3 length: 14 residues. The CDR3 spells CASSDTRRDSEAFF. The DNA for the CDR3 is TGTGCCAGCAGCGACACGAGGAGAGATTCTGAAGCTTTCTTT.

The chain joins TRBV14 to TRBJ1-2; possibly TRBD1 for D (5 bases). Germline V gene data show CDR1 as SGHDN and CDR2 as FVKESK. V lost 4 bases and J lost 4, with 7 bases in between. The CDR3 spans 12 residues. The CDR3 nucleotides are TGTGCCAGCAGCCGGGGGGTCTATGGCTACACCTTC. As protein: CASSRGVYGYTF.

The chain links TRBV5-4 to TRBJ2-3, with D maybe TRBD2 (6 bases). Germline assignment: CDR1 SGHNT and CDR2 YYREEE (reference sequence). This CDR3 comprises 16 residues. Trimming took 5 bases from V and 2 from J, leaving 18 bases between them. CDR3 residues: CASRPSGTPFTDTQYF. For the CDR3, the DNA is TGTGCCAGCAGGCCGTCCGGGACTCCATTCACAGATACGCAGTATTTT. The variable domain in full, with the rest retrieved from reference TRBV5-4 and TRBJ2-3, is ETGVTQSPTHLIKTRGQQVTLRCSSQSGHNTVSWYQQALGQGPQFIFQYYREEENGRGNFPPRFSGLQFPNYSSELNVNALELDDSALYLCASRPSGTPFTDTQYFGPGTRLTVL.

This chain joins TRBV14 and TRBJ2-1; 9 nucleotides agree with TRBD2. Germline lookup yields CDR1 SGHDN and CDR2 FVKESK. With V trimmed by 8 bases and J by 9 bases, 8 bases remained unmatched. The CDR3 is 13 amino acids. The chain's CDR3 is CASVLAGEGEQFF. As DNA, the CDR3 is TGTGCCAGCGTCTTAGCGGGAGAGGGTGAGCAGTTCTTC.

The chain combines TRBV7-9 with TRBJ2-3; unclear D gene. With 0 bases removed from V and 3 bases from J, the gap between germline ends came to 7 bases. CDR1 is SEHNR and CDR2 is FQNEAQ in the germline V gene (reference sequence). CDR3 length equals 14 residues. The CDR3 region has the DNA TGTGCCAGCAGCTTAGCAGGTCCAACAGATACGCAGTATTTT. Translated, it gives CASSLAGPTDTQYF.

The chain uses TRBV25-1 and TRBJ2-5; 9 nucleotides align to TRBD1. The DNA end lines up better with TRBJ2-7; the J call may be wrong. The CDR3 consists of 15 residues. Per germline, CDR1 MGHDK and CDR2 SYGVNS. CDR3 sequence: CASTLSGTGKSEQYF. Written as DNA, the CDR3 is TGTGCCAGCACACTCTCGGGGACAGGGAAGTCCGAGCAGTACTTC.

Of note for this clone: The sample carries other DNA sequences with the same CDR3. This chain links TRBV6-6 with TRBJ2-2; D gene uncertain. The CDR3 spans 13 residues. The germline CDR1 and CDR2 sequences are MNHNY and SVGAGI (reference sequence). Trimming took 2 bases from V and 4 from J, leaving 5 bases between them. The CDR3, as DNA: TGTGCCAGCAGTTACACGGGCACCGGGGAGCTGTTTTTT. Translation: CASSYTGTGELFF.

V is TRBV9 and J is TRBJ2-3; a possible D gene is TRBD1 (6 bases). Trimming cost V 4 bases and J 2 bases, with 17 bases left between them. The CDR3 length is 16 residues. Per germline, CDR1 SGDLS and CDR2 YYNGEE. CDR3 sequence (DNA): TGTGCCAGCAGCCCAGAGGTCGGGACACCCACAGATACGCAGTATTTT. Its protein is CASSPEVGTPTDTQYF. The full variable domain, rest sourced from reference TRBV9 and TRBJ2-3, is DSGVTQTPKHLITATGQRVTLRCSPRSGDLSVYWYQQSLDQGLQFLIQYYNGEERAKGNILERFSAQQFPDLHSELNLSSLELGDSALYFCASSPEVGTPTDTQYFGPGTRLTVL.